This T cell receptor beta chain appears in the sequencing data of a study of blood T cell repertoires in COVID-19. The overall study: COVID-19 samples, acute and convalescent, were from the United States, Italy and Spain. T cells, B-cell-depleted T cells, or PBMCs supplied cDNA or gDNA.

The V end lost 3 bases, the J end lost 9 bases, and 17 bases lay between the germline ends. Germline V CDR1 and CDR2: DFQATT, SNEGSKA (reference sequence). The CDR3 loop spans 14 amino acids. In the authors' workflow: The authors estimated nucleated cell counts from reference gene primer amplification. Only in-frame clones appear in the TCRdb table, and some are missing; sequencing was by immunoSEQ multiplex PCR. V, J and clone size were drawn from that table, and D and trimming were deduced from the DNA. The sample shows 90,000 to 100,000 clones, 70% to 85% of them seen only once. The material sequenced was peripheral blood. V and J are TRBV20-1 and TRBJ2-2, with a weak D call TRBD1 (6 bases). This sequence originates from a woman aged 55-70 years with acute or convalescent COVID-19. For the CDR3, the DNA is TGCAGTGCTAGTTATGGACAGCGAACCCGGGAGCTGTTTTTT. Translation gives CSASYGQRTRELFF.